These 19 T cell receptor beta chains were all obtained from the same sample, sequenced in a study of cytomegalovirus exposure and HLA in healthy donors. 13 Jbeta primers and 60 Vbeta primers were used for the PCR. Assay used: immunoSEQ multiplex PCR; TCRdb lists only in-frame clones, some missing. Here the sample spans about 160,000 clones, approximately 86% being singletons. The sequenced sample was PBMCs. The receptor source for this set is a male donor in good health and CMV-seronegative.

The V gene is TRBV19, the J gene TRBJ2-1, with 10 bases fitting TRBD2. This CDR3 region has 16 residues. The germline CDR1 and CDR2 sequences are LNHDA and SQIVND (reference sequence). Germline trimming cut 2 bases from V and 9 bases from J; bases unmatched to any gene: 10. CDR3 region: CASSIKTSGIISEQFF. CDR3 bases: TGTGCCAGTAGTATAAAAACTAGCGGGATAATTAGTGAGCAGTTCTTC.

The genes are TRBV7-2 and TRBJ2-3, with 8 positions matching TRBD2. The CDR3 runs to 18 residues. Germline-derived CDR1 and CDR2 are SGHTA and FQGNSA. V shed 0 bases, J shed 8 bases, and the junction held 16 bases outside the gene matches. This chain's CDR3 is CASSLANGGRPLFGTQYF. The CDR3 DNA follows: TGTGCCAGCAGCTTAGCGAATGGCGGGAGGCCCCTTTTCGGTACGCAGTATTTT.

This clone is a singleton in its sample. V and J are TRBV28 and TRBJ2-2, with D hard to call. The ends were cut back, 3 bases at V and 3 bases at J, with 8 bases in the middle. The CDR3 runs 14 residues. The germline gives CDR1 MDHEN, CDR2 SYDVKM. The DNA for the CDR3 is TGTGCCAGCAGTTTGCTACGGTACACCGGGGAGCTGTTTTTT. Amino acids: CASSLLRYTGELFF.

This chain joins TRBV30 and TRBJ1-6, with 7 bases that match TRBD1. Looked up from germline, CDR1 is GTSNPN and CDR2 is SVGIG (reference sequence). The CDR3 spans 14 residues. After removal of 5 bases from V and 5 bases from J, the junction contained 6 bases not matched to a gene. Here the CDR3 reads CAWHPGTDNSPLHF. CDR3 nucleotide sequence: TGTGCCTGGCACCCCGGGACAGATAATTCACCCCTCCACTTT.

The chain recombines TRBV6-5 with TRBJ1-6; 9 nucleotides line up with TRBD1. The CDR3 extends over 15 amino acids. V shed 2 bases, J shed 7 bases, and the junction held 3 bases outside the gene matches. Germline assignment: CDR1 MNHEY and CDR2 SVGAGI. CDR3 in amino acids: CASSYQGQGNSPLHF. The CDR3 DNA reads TGTGCCAGCAGTTACCAAGGACAGGGGAATTCACCCCTCCACTTT.

This clone was detected once. This sequence joins TRBV5-6 and TRBJ2-7, with D unresolved. CDR1 is SGHDT and CDR2 is YYEEEE in the germline V gene. The CDR3 runs 14 residues. The ends were cut back, 3 bases at V and 0 bases at J, with 10 bases in the middle. Here the CDR3 reads CASSSSQDSYEQYF. The CDR3 bases are TGTGCCAGCAGCTCATCCCAGGACTCCTACGAGCAGTACTTC.

V and J are TRBV14 and TRBJ1-1, with a tentative D call TRBD1 (6 bases). Looked up from germline, CDR1 is SGHDN and CDR2 is FVKESK. CDR3 size: 12 residues. Trimming left V 8 bases short and J 11 bases short, with 18 bases between. CDR3 in amino acids: CASSRGGVEAFF. The DNA of the CDR3 is TGTGCCAGCTCGAGGGGGGGTGTTGAGGCTTTCTTT.

This clone was seen once. The gene calls are TRBV5-1 and TRBJ2-1; the match to TRBD1 covers 8 bases. The CDR3 loop spans 17 amino acids. V was pared by 4 bases and J by 6 bases, with 15 bases of the junction left unmatched. CDR1 and CDR2 from the germline V gene are SGHRS and YFSETQ. Here the CDR3 reads CASSTGRAGGWVNEQFF. Here the CDR3 DNA reads TGCGCCAGCAGCACGGGCCGGGCAGGGGGCTGGGTCAATGAGCAGTTCTTC.

This rearrangement joins TRBV7-2 to TRBJ1-5; perhaps TRBD1 as D (6 bases). Germline V gives CDR1 SGHTA, CDR2 FQGNSA. The CDR3 sequence is 15 residues long. V was shortened by 0 bases and J by 4 bases, with 10 bases between the two germline ends. CDR3 region: CASSLAAGENQPQHF. For the CDR3, the DNA is TGTGCCAGCAGCTTAGCCGCAGGGGAGAATCAGCCCCAGCATTTT. Filled out from reference TRBV7-2 and TRBJ1-5, the complete variable domain reads GAGVSQSPSNKVTEKGKDVELRCDPISGHTALYWYRQSLGQGLEFLIYFQGNSAPDKSGLPSDRFSAERTGGSVSTLTIQRTQQEDSAVYLCASSLAAGENQPQHFGDGTRLSIL.

The chain combines TRBV9 with TRBJ2-3, with 8 positions matching TRBD2. V was pared by 0 bases and J by 4 bases, with 13 bases of the junction left unmatched. Germline-derived CDR1 and CDR2 are SGDLS and YYNGEE. The CDR3 has 18 residues. CDR3 DNA sequence: TGTGCCAGCAGCGTAGATAAGGAAGGCGGGGGGTTGGCAGATACGCAGTATTTT. Translation gives CASSVDKEGGGLADTQYF.

The chain uses TRBV5-1 and TRBJ2-5, with 10 bases that match TRBD1. The J call may not be correct, given that the DNA end is closer to TRBJ2-7. This CDR3 spans 17 amino acids. CDR1 is SGHRS, CDR2 YFSETQ, per germline. Here the CDR3 reads CASSFVEGDRGTYEQYF. In DNA form, the CDR3 reads TGCGCCAGCAGCTTCGTCGAAGGGGACAGGGGAACCTACGAGCAGTACTTC.

The chain couples TRBV16 to TRBJ2-4; D perhaps matches TRBD1 (6 bases). Trimming cost V 0 bases and J 2 bases, with 20 bases left between them. The CDR3 consists of 19 residues. The germline CDR1 and CDR2 sequences are KGHSY and FQNENV. The CDR3 sequence is CASSQSAGDIVSSKNIQYF. CDR3 nucleotides: TGTGCCAGCAGCCAATCTGCAGGGGATATTGTCTCGTCCAAAAACATTCAGTACTTC. The entire variable domain, with the rest obtained from reference TRBV16 and TRBJ2-4, is as follows: GEEVAQTPKHLVRGEGQKAKLYCAPIKGHSYVFWYQQVLKNEFKFLISFQNENVFDETGMPKERFSAKCLPNSPCSLEIQATKLEDSAVYFCASSQSAGDIVSSKNIQYFGAGTRLSVL.

This chain connects TRBV11-2 to TRBJ1-1, with a possible D match to TRBD1 (6 bases). V lost 3 bases and J 3 bases, leaving 11 bases between the germline ends. Germline CDR1 reads SGHAT; CDR2 reads FQNNGV. The CDR3 has 14 amino acids. The CDR3 bases are TGTGCCAGCAGCTTCAGGGGCGAGGACACTGAAGCTTTCTTT. Translating gives CASSFRGEDTEAFF.

This clone appeared once. This chain joins TRBV7-3 and TRBJ2-7, with 11 positions matching TRBD2. CDR3 length equals 15 residues. The germline CDR1 and CDR2 sequences are SGHTA and FQGTGA. The J segment lost 3 bases and the V segment lost 5 bases, leaving 6 bases of the junction unmatched. The CDR3 sequence: CASSAGTSGFYEQYF. The CDR3 DNA reads as TGTGCCAGCAGCGCTGGGACTAGCGGCTTCTACGAGCAGTACTTC. The full variable domain, its missing parts supplied by reference TRBV7-3 and TRBJ2-7, is GAGVSQTPSNKVTEKGKYVELRCDPISGHTALYWYRQSLGQGPEFLIYFQGTGAADDSGLPNDRFFAVRPEGSVSTLKIQRTERGDSAVYLCASSAGTSGFYEQYFGPGTRLTVT.

The CDR3 region is CASGLSTGTVIYEQYF. The CDR3 coding sequence is TGTGCTAGTGGTTTAAGCACCGGGACTGTGATCTACGAGCAGTACTTC. This chain connects TRBV12-5 to TRBJ2-5, with D maybe TRBD2 (6 bases). The DNA end is a closer match to TRBJ2-7, so the J assignment may be wrong. The CDR3 has 16 amino acids. The germline CDR1 and CDR2 sequences are LGHNT and FRNRAP.

This sequence joins TRBV11-2 and TRBJ1-2; D is possibly TRBD1 (6 bases). Germline CDR1 is SGHAT and CDR2 is FQNNGV. The V end lost 5 bases, the J end lost 7 bases, and 14 bases lay between the germline ends. CDR3 length: 13 amino acids. DNA of the CDR3: TGTGCCAGCAGCCGGGACATCTCGAGTGGCTACACCTTC. Encoded protein: CASSRDISSGYTF.

This rearrangement joins TRBV28 to TRBJ2-5, with D perhaps matching TRBD1 (6 bases). The J call may be wrong; the DNA end is better matched by TRBJ2-7. The CDR3 consists of 14 residues. CDR1 is MDHEN and CDR2 is SYDVKM in the germline V gene. The CDR3: CASQLGGRGYEQYF. CDR3 nucleotide sequence: TGTGCCAGCCAACTAGGGGGTAGGGGTTACGAGCAGTACTTC.

This chain uses TRBV28 with TRBJ1-5; D is undetermined. There are 13 residues in the CDR3. Trimming shortened V by 6 bases and J by 1 base, and 7 bases separated the two germline ends. Germline V gene data show CDR1 as MDHEN and CDR2 as SYDVKM. CDR3 region: CASSPPSNQPQHF. CDR3 DNA: TGTGCCAGCAGCCCCCCAAGCAATCAGCCCCAGCATTTT.

The chain carries TRBV6-1 and TRBJ2-6, with D tentatively TRBD1 (6 bases). Germline V gene data show CDR1 as MNHNS and CDR2 as SASEGT. The CDR3 covers 18 residues. Between the trimmed V and J ends, which lost 2 bases and 2 bases, there was a span of 16 bases. This CDR3 reads CASSEKRTASPGANVLTF. The CDR3 bases are TGTGCCAGCAGTGAAAAAAGGACAGCCTCGCCTGGGGCCAACGTCCTGACTTTC.